The clone carrying this T cell receptor beta chain was counted once. What it binds is unknown. This record comes from a study of vaccination effects on CD4 cells after COVID-19. Pools of viral peptides were used by the ViraFEST assay to expand antigen-specific CD4+ T cells ahead of sequencing. With more than 9 days of culture completed, CD4+ T cells were isolated. The study found no prior SARS-CoV-2 infection in the vaccine recipients, who tested negative for nucleocapsid antibodies. After over 1.5 million PBMC were placed in each well, they were cultured with approximately 10 IU/ml IL-2 and roughly 10 ug/ml peptides. Cells had half their medium changed to IL-2 medium on days 3 and 7. Study results and caveats: Within healthy vaccinees, only 1 of 255 vaccine-induced clones displayed cross-reactivity with common cold coronaviruses.

Trimming cost V 2 bases and J 5 bases; bases outside gene matches: 5. The CDR3 loop spans 14 amino acids. The V gene's germline CDR1 is GTSNPN and CDR2 SVGIG (reference sequence). Assay: immunoSEQ multiplex PCR; the TCRdb copy retains only in-frame clones and omits some. The data contain more than 50,000 clones, 81% of them singletons. This sequence joins TRBV30 and TRBJ1-4; 7 positions agree with TRBD1. The sample consisted of CD4+ T cells from PBMCs cultured with HCoV-229E spike peptides, taken before COVID-19 vaccination. This sequence was found in a human donor who received a COVID-19 vaccine. CDR3 sequence (DNA): TGTGCCTGGAGTCCCGGGACAGCAAATGAAAAACTGTTTTTT. This translates into CAWSPGTANEKLFF.